This section outlines one TCR beta chain sequence together with its context. This clone was seen a handful of times. Its binding antigen is unknown. Per-base quality was not reported, and no clone a single base away is much larger than it. Receptor amplification or capture employed the immunoSEQ multiplex PCR assay. The hsTCRB Kit was used according to the manufacturer's protocol to amplify rearranged TCR beta chain sequences. TCRB libraries were sequenced on an Illumina MiSeq. For the original study's pipeline: The proprietary platform of the kit vendor was used for demultiplexing, trimming and gene mapping. Not all clones reach the TCRdb copy of this immuneACCESS table, which keeps in-frame sequences only. Checked studies attribute under half of the gap to unresolved V genes and leave the rest unexplained. V, J and clone size reflect that table, while D and trimming were determined from the DNA. The sample has approximately 84,000 clones on record, 75% to 85% of them singletons. 4% to 5.5% of the sample rests with the top ten.

This record belongs to a study of a mutant IDH1 vaccine in newly diagnosed glioma (dated by TCRdb to the early 2020s). With respect to the entire study: Vaccination was initiated 4-6 weeks after radiotherapy alone, or concurrently with temozolomide cycles in the chemotherapy-containing groups. The roughly 34 treated patients were approximately 62% male and around 40% female, with a mean age of around 40 years. Prior to enrollment, standard therapy consisting of radiotherapy alone, temozolomide alone, or radiochemotherapy with temozolomide had been administered to patients, with the combination being received by most patients. Visit V12 was the week-35 safety follow-up and visit V13 was the week-47 end of study. Peripheral blood was drawn at six visits: V03 (baseline), V05, V07, V10, V12 and V13. For exploratory analyses, roughly 25 treated patients had longitudinal TCRB deep sequencing done wherever samples were available.

Explained via the paper, the time point label denotes: week 47, end of study. Every vaccine dose consisted of 300 ug of a 20-mer mutant IDH1 peptide in Montanide, administered subcutaneously together with topical imiquimod. Across visits V03 through V10, patients got a total of eight vaccinations, given in weeks 1, 3, 5, 7, 11, 15, 19 and 23. Newly diagnosed WHO grade 3 or 4 IDH1-mutant astrocytomas showing loss of nuclear ATRX were present in the donors. The samples were drawn from NOA16, a multicentre, single-arm, open-label phase I trial in Germany that tested a mutant IDH1 peptide vaccine in humans for the first time. Genomic DNA for TCRB sequencing was extracted from EDTA blood using the DNeasy Blood and Tissue Kit. General findings and caveats noted by the study authors: Availability determined which PBMC samples were chosen for TCRB deep sequencing. According to the authors, sample limitations meant that analyses of patient blood samples could not be reproduced. Immune responses induced by the vaccine were seen in approximately 93% of patients across multiple MHC alleles. Pseudoprogression seemed to be unrelated to changes in the top peripheral T cell clonotypes found by TCRB sequencing.

Trimming accounts for 1 base at V and 2 bases at J, while the number of junction bases matched to no gene is 6. Via the germline V gene, CDR1 is LGHNA and CDR2 YSLEER. From its cysteine to its phenylalanine, the CDR3 spans 17 amino acids. Only the CDR3 portion is preserved as DNA: 51 bases, with reading frame beginning at the first base. This receptor was identified in a man aged 40-49 years with glioma. The chain uses TRBV4-3 and TRBJ2-3; the central 10 bases match TRBD2. The source material was PBMCs, sampled from a glioma patient whose treatment included an IDH1 peptide vaccine. For the CDR3, the sequence is CASSQVGSGGSTDTQYF. The bases are TGCGCCAGCAGCCAAGTGGGTAGCGGGGGGTCCACAGATACGCAGTATTTT.